The 27 T cell receptor beta chains in this list originate from one sample, sequenced in a study of shared clonotypes between healthy human individuals. Method: immunoSEQ multiplex PCR; TCRdb's copy keeps in-frame clones and lacks some. There are approximately 700,000 clones in the sample; less than 80% occur only once, and roughly 1.9% lies in the top ten. Sequencing was performed on memory CD4+ T cells sorted from blood. Subset meaning: CD45RA-negative fraction. All receptors derive from a woman in her thirties in good health.

This clone was counted between two and nine times. The J gene is TRBJ2-3, the V gene TRBV5-1, with D possibly being TRBD1 (5 bases). The CDR3 spans 14 residues. The germline V gene has CDR1 SGHRS and CDR2 YFSETQ. Trimming shortened V by 1 base and J by 3 bases, and 9 bases separated the two germline ends. CDR3 amino acids: CASSLWSGTDTQYF. The CDR3 DNA reads TGCGCCAGCAGCTTGTGGTCAGGGACAGATACGCAGTATTTT.

V gene TRBV19 combines with J gene TRBJ2-2; D is unclear. Germline values: CDR1 LNHDA, CDR2 SQIVND (reference sequence). CDR3 size: 13 residues. Deletions cut 6 bases from V and 7 bases from J, with 12 bases between. CDR3 residues: CASSITISGELFF. The DNA of the CDR3 is TGTGCCAGTAGCATAACAATAAGCGGGGAGCTGTTTTTT.

The chain recombines TRBV6-5 with TRBJ1-1; weak D call: TRBD1 (6 bases). The V gene lost 2 bases and the J gene lost 0 bases, with 10 bases spanning the gap. Germline CDR1 reads MNHEY; CDR2 reads SVGAGI. The CDR3 is 15 residues long. CDR3 nucleotides: TGTGCCAGCAGTTACGAGGGGGGTATGAACACTGAAGCTTTCTTT. Residues: CASSYEGGMNTEAFF.

This clone appeared once. The chain has TRBV10-1 and TRBJ1-1; 7 nucleotides match TRBD1. This CDR3 spans 15 amino acids. J was trimmed by 3 bases and V by 6 bases; bases with no gene match: 10. The V gene's germline CDR1 is WNHNN and CDR2 SYGVQD (reference sequence). The CDR3 here is CASREQGREHTEAFF. For the CDR3, the DNA is TGCGCCAGCAGAGAACAGGGGAGGGAGCACACTGAAGCTTTCTTT.

The CDR3 DNA sequence: TGTGCCAGCAGCCAAGCTAACAGTAGGAAGTCTTTCTTT. Residues: CASSQANSRKSFF. The chain couples TRBV14 to TRBJ1-1, with no clear D. The V and J ends lost 1 base and 12 bases respectively, with 15 bases between them. There are 13 residues in the CDR3. Germline lookup yields CDR1 SGHDN and CDR2 FVKESK.

CDR3 in DNA: TGTGCCAGCCATGGAACGCAGAACACTGAAGCTTTCTTT. This codes for CASHGTQNTEAFF. The gene calls are TRBV27 and TRBJ1-1; the D is unclear. CDR1 is MNHEY and CDR2 is SMNVEV in the germline V gene (reference sequence). V was shortened by 8 bases and J by 1 base, with 11 bases between the two germline ends. The CDR3 loop spans 13 amino acids.

The table lists this clone with a few counts. This chain links TRBV29-1 with TRBJ2-3; D unclear. The CDR3 covers 12 residues. Germline V lookup: CDR1 SQVTM, CDR2 ANQGSEA. V was trimmed by 4 bases and J by 1 base, leaving 6 bases between them. CDR3 amino acids: CSVALGTDTQYF. The CDR3 DNA is TGCAGCGTTGCCCTAGGCACAGATACGCAGTATTTT.

This clone was observed at least ten times. V gene TRBV9 combines with J gene TRBJ2-7; D is possibly TRBD1 (5 bases). V was shortened by 0 bases and J by 6 bases, with 13 bases between the two germline ends. Germline loops: CDR1 SGDLS, CDR2 YYNGEE. The CDR3 runs 14 residues. The CDR3 reads CASSVDGRAGEQYF. The CDR3 nucleotides are TGTGCCAGCAGCGTAGACGGCAGGGCAGGCGAGCAGTACTTC.

The chain carries TRBV29-1 and TRBJ1-1; TRBD1 might be the D (5 bases). V dropped 6 bases and J dropped 10 bases, with 18 bases sitting between them. CDR1 and CDR2 (germline): SQVTM, ANQGSEA. The CDR3 is 12 residues long. The CDR3 sequence: CSVKAGELRAFF. In DNA form, the CDR3 reads TGCAGCGTCAAGGCGGGGGAGTTACGAGCTTTCTTT.

The CDR3 DNA reads as TGCAGCGTCCTAAAGGGGCGGCGGTCGTACAATGAGCAGTTCTTC. Translating gives CSVLKGRRSYNEQFF. The V and J genes are TRBV29-1 and TRBJ2-1; D may be TRBD1 (5 bases). The CDR3 consists of 15 residues. Trimming shortened V by 6 bases and J by 4 bases, and 19 bases separated the two germline ends. Germline assignment: CDR1 SQVTM and CDR2 ANQGSEA.

The chain joins TRBV7-8 to TRBJ2-5, with D possibly being TRBD2 (6 bases). Germline CDR1 reads SGHVS; CDR2 reads FQNEAQ. The CDR3 covers 14 residues. V lost 4 bases to trimming and J lost 0 bases, with 9 bases between them. The CDR3 is CASSYRDYQETQYF. CDR3 DNA: TGTGCCAGCAGCTACCGGGACTACCAAGAGACCCAGTACTTC.

This chain uses TRBV2 with TRBJ2-7; 10 positions agree with TRBD2. J lost 4 bases, V lost 6 bases, and 15 bases had no gene match. CDR1 and CDR2 from the germline V gene are SNHLY and FYNNEI. The CDR3 extends over 17 amino acids. In DNA, the CDR3 is TGTGCCAGCAGCCCCAGGGGGAGCGGGAGGGCCAGGTACGAGCAGTACTTC. Translating it yields CASSPRGSGRARYEQYF.

The chain recombines TRBV28 with TRBJ1-4; 9 bases fit TRBD1. There are 16 residues in the CDR3. Germline V gives CDR1 MDHEN, CDR2 SYDVKM. V shed 5 bases, J shed 2 bases, and the junction held 6 bases outside the gene matches. The CDR3 nucleotides read TGTGCCAGCAGTCTCTATACAGGGGGCACTAATGAAAAACTGTTTTTT. The encoded protein is CASSLYTGGTNEKLFF.

The chain has TRBV10-3 and TRBJ2-3; D not certain. V was pared by 4 bases and J by 0 bases, with 8 bases between. From germline, CDR1 is ENHRY and CDR2 SYGVKD. The CDR3 runs 14 residues. In DNA, the CDR3 is TGTGCCATCAGTGTGTTAGTAAGCACAGATACGCAGTATTTT. This gives the protein CAISVLVSTDTQYF.

The chain is built from TRBV19 and TRBJ2-1, with D possibly called TRBD1 or TRBD2 (6 bases each). In germline, CDR1 is LNHDA, CDR2 SQIVND (reference sequence). The CDR3 has 15 amino acids. Trimming cost V 3 bases and J 5 bases, with 14 bases left between them. The CDR3 protein is CASSIRGPSHNEQFF. The CDR3, as DNA: TGTGCCAGTAGTATCCGGGGGCCTTCTCACAATGAGCAGTTCTTC.

CDR3 residues: CASSYYQDRRNTEAFF. The CDR3 bases are TGCGCCAGCAGCTACTACCAGGACAGGCGGAACACTGAAGCTTTCTTT. V gene TRBV5-1 combines with J gene TRBJ1-1; 7 bases are shared with TRBD1. CDR1 is SGHRS and CDR2 is YFSETQ in the germline V gene. The CDR3 totals 16 residues. Trimming took 3 bases from V and 1 from J; bases not matched to a gene: 9.

This clone was seen only once. The chain combines TRBV28 with TRBJ2-4, with D tentatively TRBD1 (6 bases). Germline CDR1 MDHEN, CDR2 SYDVKM. V was trimmed by 3 bases and J by 3 bases, leaving 21 bases between them. This CDR3 spans 18 amino acids. This CDR3 reads CASSFFALGRTVKNIQYF. The CDR3 DNA is TGTGCCAGCAGTTTCTTTGCGTTGGGTCGGACAGTCAAAAACATTCAGTACTTC.

J is TRBJ2-3 and V is TRBV15, with D tentatively TRBD2 (5 bases). The CDR3 has 14 amino acids. The V gene's germline CDR1 is LNHNV and CDR2 YYDKDF (reference sequence). Trimming shortened V by 5 bases and J by 0 bases, and 9 bases separated the two germline ends. CDR3 nucleotides: TGTGCCACCAGCGCACGACTAAGCACAGATACGCAGTATTTT. Its translation is CATSARLSTDTQYF.

Written as DNA, the CDR3 is TGTGCCAGCAGTACCCCAGGAGGGGGGGCCTACGAGCAGTACTTC. Its protein product is CASSTPGGGAYEQYF. The gene calls are TRBV28 and TRBJ2-7; perhaps TRBD2 as D (7 bases). V was pared by 5 bases and J by 2 bases, with 16 bases between. The CDR3 is made up of 15 amino acids. Germline V gene lookup returns CDR1 MDHEN and CDR2 SYDVKM.

This clone was detected only a few times. J is TRBJ1-1 and V is TRBV5-1; possible D gene TRBD1, 5 bases. V was cut by 5 bases and J by 8 bases, with 16 bases left in between. CDR3 length equals 13 residues. Germline CDR1 SGHRS, CDR2 YFSETQ. CDR3 sequence reads: CASSLATGLEAFF. In nucleotides, the CDR3 is TGCGCCAGCAGTTTAGCCACAGGCCTCGAAGCTTTCTTT.

This clone has only a few counts. J is TRBJ1-1 and V is TRBV25-1, with TRBD1 matching over 9 bases. The CDR3 sequence is 17 residues long. V shed 1 base and J 0 bases; nucleotides not matched to a gene: 6. Per germline, CDR1 MGHDK and CDR2 SYGVNS. The CDR3 coding sequence is TGTGCCAGCAGTGAATCCCCCGGGACAGGGATGAACACTGAAGCTTTCTTT. Translation: CASSESPGTGMNTEAFF.

This chain uses TRBV28 with TRBJ2-7, with 10 bases identical to TRBD2. CDR3 size: 15 residues. Germline lookup yields CDR1 MDHEN and CDR2 SYDVKM. Trimming took 2 bases from V and 4 from J; bases not matched to a gene: 5. CDR3 DNA sequence: TGTGCCAGCAGTTTAGACACTAGCGGGGTGTACGAGCAGTACTTC. This sequence encodes CASSLDTSGVYEQYF.

The table lists this clone with a count of one. The rearrangement uses TRBV10-3 and TRBJ2-1; 9 bases match TRBD2. The CDR3 is made up of 15 amino acids. V was clipped by 3 bases and J by 7 bases; unmatched bases: 7. CDR1 is ENHRY and CDR2 is SYGVKD in the germline V gene. The CDR3 DNA follows: TGTGCCATCAGTGAAGGTTTAGCGGGAGTAAATGAGCAGTTCTTC. Translated: CAISEGLAGVNEQFF.

CDR3 amino acids: CASSPSNSQETQYF. DNA for the CDR3: TGTGCCAGCTCACCCTCTAACAGCCAAGAGACCCAGTACTTC. The J gene is TRBJ2-5, the V gene TRBV18, with D unresolved. Germline values: CDR1 KGHSH, CDR2 LQKENI. V dropped 3 bases and J dropped 1 base, with 9 bases sitting between them. The CDR3 consists of 14 residues.

There are a few counts of this clone. This chain connects TRBV5-1 to TRBJ1-3, with D possibly matching TRBD1 (5 bases). The CDR3 is 15 residues long. V gave up 0 bases and J gave up 0 bases, with 7 bases separating them. CDR1 and CDR2 (germline): SGHRS, YFSETQ. CDR3 nucleotides: TGCGCCAGCAGCTTGGATGGGGGCTCTGGAAACACCATATATTTT. Protein sequence: CASSLDGGSGNTIYF. Full variable domain (missing parts from reference TRBV5-1 and TRBJ1-3): KAGVTQTPRYLIKTRGQQVTLSCSPISGHRSVSWYQQTPGQGLQFLFEYFSETQRNKGNFPGRFSGRQFSNSRSEMNVSTLELGDSALYLCASSLDGGSGNTIYFGEGSWLTVV.

This chain uses TRBV7-9 with TRBJ2-5; D gene uncertain. Germline CDR1 and CDR2: SEHNR and FQNEAQ (reference sequence). The CDR3 runs to 11 residues. The ends were cut back, 5 bases at V and 7 bases at J, with 8 bases in the middle. CDR3 sequence (DNA): TGTGCCAGCAGCCCCGAGGTGACCCAGTACTTC. Amino acid sequence: CASSPEVTQYF.

CDR3 bases: TGTGCCAGCAGCTCGGACGGTGCAACTAATGAAAAACTGTTTTTT. Translating gives CASSSDGATNEKLFF. The chain employs TRBV28 and TRBJ1-4; D remains ambiguous. The CDR3 sequence is 15 residues long. Germline CDR1 MDHEN, CDR2 SYDVKM. V was clipped by 6 bases and J by 0 bases, with 11 bases between them.